A selection of T cell receptor beta chains follows, all from one sample in a study of blood T cell repertoires in COVID-19. The method was immunoSEQ multiplex PCR; TCRdb's version includes in-frame clones alone and lacks a portion of them. The sample has more than 60,000 clones; about four fifths are singletons. Material for sequencing was peripheral blood. All receptors come from a man aged 45 to 65 with acute or convalescent COVID-19. Both conserved end residues are part of each CDR3. Fields, in order: clone size, D gene, J gene, CDR3 length, V gene, CDR3 protein, CDR3 DNA. A D gene is named only where the DNA matches it firmly. Rows give clone size only sometimes, using once, few, many, or a class for an expanded clone.

- TRBD1 TRBJ1-6 14 TRBV27 CASGPDRGNSPLHF TGTGCCAGCGGCCCGGACAGGGGTAATTCACCCCTCCACTTT
- - TRBJ1-1 16 TRBV11-2 CASSASFSGRNTEAFF TGTGCCAGCAGCGCGAGCTTTAGCGGCCGGAACACTGAAGCTTTCTTT
- - TRBJ2-1 13 TRBV5-1 CASRGGYNNEQFF TGCGCCAGCAGGGGGGGTTATAACAATGAGCAGTTCTTC
few TRBD1 TRBJ1-2 16 TRBV19 CASSDPVSNRGLGYTF TGTGCCAGTAGCGACCCCGTTTCGAACAGGGGTCTCGGCTACACCTTC
- TRBD1 TRBJ1-3 18 TRBV11-2 CASSSGGIQGFLRNTIYF TGTGCCAGCAGCTCAGGGGGGATCCAGGGCTTCCTGAGAAACACCATATATTTT
- TRBD2 TRBJ2-1 16 TRBV5-6 CASSLAPAGGYNEQFF TGTGCCAGCAGCTTGGCCCCAGCGGGAGGATACAATGAGCAGTTCTTC
many TRBD1 TRBJ2-3 16 TRBV10-3 CAISGGTGKGGDTQYF TGTGCCATCAGTGGGGGGACAGGGAAGGGAGGCGATACGCAGTATTTT
- TRBD1 TRBJ2-2 17 TRBV7-6 CASSLRVAGGNTGELFF TGTGCCAGCAGCTTAAGGGTGGCAGGGGGGAACACCGGGGAGCTGTTTTTT
- - TRBJ2-1 13 TRBV6-5 CASSLPGFSEQFF TGTGCCAGCAGCCTTCCGGGTTTTTCTGAGCAGTTCTTC
- - TRBJ2-2 16 TRBV6-7 CASSYLWGLETGELFF TGTGCCAGCAGTTACCTGTGGGGGCTCGAGACCGGGGAGCTGTTTTTT
- - TRBJ1-3 16 TRBV6-1 CASSEGSVLSGNTIYF TGTGCCAGCAGTGAAGGGTCGGTACTTTCAGGAAACACCATATATTTT
few TRBD1 TRBJ2-7 15 TRBV18 CASSPPGQGLYEQYF TGTGCCAGCTCACCCCCGGGACAGGGACTCTACGAGCAGTACTTC
- TRBD2 TRBJ2-3 17 TRBV5-4 CASSPLAGGQIADTQYF TGTGCCAGCAGCCCCCTGGCGGGGGGGCAGATCGCAGATACGCAGTATTTT
- TRBD1 TRBJ2-7 13 TRBV6-6 CASSWGQNYEQYF TGTGCCAGCAGTTGGGGACAGAACTACGAGCAGTACTTC
- TRBD1 TRBJ2-1 15 TRBV5-1 CASSLTGDPNNEQFF TGCGCCAGCAGCTTGACAGGGGACCCAAACAATGAGCAGTTCTTC
- TRBD2 TRBJ2-5 15 TRBV9 CASSVWGSGGETQYF TGTGCCAGCAGCGTCTGGGGTAGCGGGGGCGAGACCCAGTACTTC
- TRBD1 TRBJ2-4 13 TRBV29-1 CSVAYRGQGELYF TGCAGCGTTGCCTACCGCGGGCAGGGGGAACTGTACTTC
- TRBD2 TRBJ2-1 16 TRBV19 CASSMGLAGSYNEQFF TGTGCCAGTAGTATGGGACTAGCGGGAAGCTACAATGAGCAGTTCTTC
- TRBD1 TRBJ1-4 15 TRBV6-5 CASSRAQGSGEKLFF TGTGCCAGCAGCCGCGCACAGGGGTCTGGTGAAAAACTGTTTTTT
once TRBD1 TRBJ1-1 16 TRBV7-6 CASSLSSGQWNTEAFF TGTGCCAGCAGCTTGTCGTCGGGACAGTGGAACACTGAAGCTTTCTTT
few TRBD1 TRBJ1-2 15 TRBV15 CATSIGQGANYGYTF TGTGCCACCAGCATAGGACAGGGGGCGAACTATGGCTACACCTTC
- - TRBJ1-1 12 TRBV28 CASSLSGTEAFF TGTGCCAGCAGTTTATCGGGCACTGAAGCTTTCTTT
- - TRBJ1-4 15 TRBV9 CASSVGGLSNEKLFF TGTGCCAGCAGCGTAGGAGGGTTGTCTAATGAAAAACTGTTTTTT
- - TRBJ2-1 14 TRBV6-5 CASSYRYSDNEQFF TGTGCCAGCAGTTACCGTTATTCAGACAATGAGCAGTTCTTC
few - TRBJ1-2 15 TRBV7-9 CASSSQGPLLDGYTF TGTGCCAGCAGCTCACAGGGACCCCTCTTGGATGGCTACACCTTC